This TCR beta chain was retrieved from a study of early T cells in non-severe SARS-CoV-2 infection. This CDR3 contains 12 residues. V lost 6 bases and J 0 bases, leaving 5 bases between the germline ends. TCRdb passed the 5' RACE reads through MiXCR, listing each CDR3 protein once. Here the sample spans about 48,000 distinct CDR3 sequences, roughly an eighth being singletons. Sequencing was carried out using whole blood. This sequence originates from an adult who was a healthcare worker with PCR-confirmed SARS-CoV-2 infection or an uninfected control (not recorded which). The chain uses TRBV12-3 or TRBV12-4 and TRBJ1-1; D is unresolved. This chain's CDR3 is CASRGMNTEAFF. As DNA, the CDR3 is TGTGCCAGCAGGGGGATGAACACTGAAGCTTTCTTT.